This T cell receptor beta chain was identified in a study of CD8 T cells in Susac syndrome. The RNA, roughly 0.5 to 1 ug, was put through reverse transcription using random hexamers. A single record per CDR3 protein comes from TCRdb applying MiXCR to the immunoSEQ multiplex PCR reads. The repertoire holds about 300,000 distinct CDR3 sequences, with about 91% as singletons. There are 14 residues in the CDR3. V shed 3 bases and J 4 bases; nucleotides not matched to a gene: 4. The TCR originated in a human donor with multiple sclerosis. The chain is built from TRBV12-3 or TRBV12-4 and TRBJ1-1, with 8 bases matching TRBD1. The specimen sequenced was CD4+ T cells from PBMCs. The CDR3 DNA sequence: TGTGCCAGCAGTTTGGGACAGGTCATCACTGAAGCTTTCTTT. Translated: CASSLGQVITEAFF.